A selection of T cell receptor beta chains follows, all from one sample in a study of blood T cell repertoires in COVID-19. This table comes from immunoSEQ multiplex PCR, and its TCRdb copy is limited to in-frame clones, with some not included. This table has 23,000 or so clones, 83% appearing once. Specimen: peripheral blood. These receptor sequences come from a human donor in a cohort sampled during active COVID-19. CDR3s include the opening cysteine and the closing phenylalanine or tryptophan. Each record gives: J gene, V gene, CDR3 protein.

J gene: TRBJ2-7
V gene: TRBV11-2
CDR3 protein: CASSSGGGILAGGIYEQYF

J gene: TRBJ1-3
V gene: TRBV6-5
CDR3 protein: CASTMDRTSGNTIYF

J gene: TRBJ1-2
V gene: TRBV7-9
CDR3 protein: CASSPTGLGYGYTF

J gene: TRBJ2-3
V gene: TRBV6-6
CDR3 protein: CASSRLAPGITSTDTQYF

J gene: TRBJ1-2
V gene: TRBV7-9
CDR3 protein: CASSQQVGYTF

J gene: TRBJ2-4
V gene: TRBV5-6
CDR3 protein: CASSIQGQNIQYF

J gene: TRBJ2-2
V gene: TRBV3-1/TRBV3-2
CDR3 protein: CASSQGQGSGGELFF

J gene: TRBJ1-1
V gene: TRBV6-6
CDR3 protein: CASSYSRGNTEAFF

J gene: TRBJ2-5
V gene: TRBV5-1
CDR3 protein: CASSYGGRGPSGETQYF

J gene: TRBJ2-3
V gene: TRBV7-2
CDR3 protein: CASSFAPGLAGESTDTQYF

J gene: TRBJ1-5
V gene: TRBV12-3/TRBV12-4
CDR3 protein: CASSRTGEPQHF

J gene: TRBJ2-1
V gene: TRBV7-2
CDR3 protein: CASSLGEAGVRNEQFF

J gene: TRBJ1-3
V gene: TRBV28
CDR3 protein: CASSHPQGSGNTIYF

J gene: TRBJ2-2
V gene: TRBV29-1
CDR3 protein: CSVWRDTGELFF

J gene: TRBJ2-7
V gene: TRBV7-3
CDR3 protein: CASSLLGQGYEQYF

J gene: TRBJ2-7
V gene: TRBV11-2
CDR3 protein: CASSSIKEGRRYSYEQYF

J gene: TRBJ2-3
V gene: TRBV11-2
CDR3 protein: CASSGLAGGDGDTQYF

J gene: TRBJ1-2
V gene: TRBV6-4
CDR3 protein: CASSWAVGHYGYTF

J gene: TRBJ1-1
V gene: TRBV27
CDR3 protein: CASSAIDRDNTEAFF

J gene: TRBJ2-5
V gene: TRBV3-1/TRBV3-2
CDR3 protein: CASSQDPRETQYF

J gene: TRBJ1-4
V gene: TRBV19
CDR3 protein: CASSVQGANEKLFF

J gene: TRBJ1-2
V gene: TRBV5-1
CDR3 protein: CASSPFGSGYTF

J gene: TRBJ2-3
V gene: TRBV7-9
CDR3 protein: CASSFATGGNTDTQYF

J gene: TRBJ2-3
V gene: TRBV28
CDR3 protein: CASSYGGTGMLSTDTQYF

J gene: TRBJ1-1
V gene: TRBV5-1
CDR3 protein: CASSLDKNTEAFF

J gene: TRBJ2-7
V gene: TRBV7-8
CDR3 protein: CASSLGRFSGGSSSYEQYF

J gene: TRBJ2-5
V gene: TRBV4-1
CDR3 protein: CASSQEDTPARDRGETQYF

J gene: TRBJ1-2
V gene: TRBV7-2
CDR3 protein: CASSLGGPGTYGYTF

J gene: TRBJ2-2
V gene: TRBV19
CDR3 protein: CAGQDYKSGELFF

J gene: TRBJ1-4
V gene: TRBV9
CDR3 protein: CASSVEGFWGEKLFF

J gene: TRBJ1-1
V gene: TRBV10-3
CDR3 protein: CAIKPGQLNTEAFF

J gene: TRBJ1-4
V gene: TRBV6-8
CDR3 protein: CASCVVTRAELGEKLFF

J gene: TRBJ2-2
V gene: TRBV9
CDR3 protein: CASSVTHVGLAANTGELFF

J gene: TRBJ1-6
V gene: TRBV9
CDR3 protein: CASSVESGGTGSPLHF

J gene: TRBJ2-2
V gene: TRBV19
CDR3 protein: CASSIRETGSAGELFF

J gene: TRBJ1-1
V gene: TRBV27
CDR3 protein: CASSNPGQHTEAFF

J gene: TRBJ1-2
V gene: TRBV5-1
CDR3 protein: CASSPLTGDYGYTF

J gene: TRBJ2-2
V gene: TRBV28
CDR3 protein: CASARGASGTGELFF

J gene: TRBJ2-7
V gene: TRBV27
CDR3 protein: CASSGYTGGSYEQYF

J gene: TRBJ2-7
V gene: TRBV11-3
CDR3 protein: CASSPSNMISYEQYF

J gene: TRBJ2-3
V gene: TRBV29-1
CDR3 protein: CSVGTALSTDTQYF

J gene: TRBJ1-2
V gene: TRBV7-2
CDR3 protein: CASSLPNMNYGYTF

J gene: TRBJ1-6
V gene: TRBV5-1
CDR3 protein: CASSLDTYNSPLHF

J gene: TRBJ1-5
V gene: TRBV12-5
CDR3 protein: CASGLALTGRGDQPQHF

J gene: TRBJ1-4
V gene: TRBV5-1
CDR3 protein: CASSLLERALGEKLFF

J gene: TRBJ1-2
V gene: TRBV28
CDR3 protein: CASSLRPGDYGYTF

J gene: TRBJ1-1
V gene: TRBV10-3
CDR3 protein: CAISPTETLNTEAFF

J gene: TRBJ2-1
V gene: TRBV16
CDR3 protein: CASSQFDRVNEQFF

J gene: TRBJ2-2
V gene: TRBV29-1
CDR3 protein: CSVGEVGSGELFF

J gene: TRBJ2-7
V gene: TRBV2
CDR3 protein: CASTPVGGEEQYF

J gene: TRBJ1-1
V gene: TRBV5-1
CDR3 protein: CASSLDHSTEAFF

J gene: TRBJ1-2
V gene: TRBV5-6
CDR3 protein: CASSLGTGHGYTF

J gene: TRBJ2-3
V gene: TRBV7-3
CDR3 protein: CASSSYGGARDTQYF

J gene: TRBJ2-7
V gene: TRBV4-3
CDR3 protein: CASSQDWALSPYEQYF

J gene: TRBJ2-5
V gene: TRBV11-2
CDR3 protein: CASSDDRQETQYF

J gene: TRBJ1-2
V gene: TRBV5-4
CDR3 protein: CASSRGQALSLSYGYTF